Listed here are 8 T cell receptor beta chains from one sample, sequenced in a study of cytomegalovirus exposure and HLA in healthy donors. This PCR relied on a set of 60 Vbeta primers and 13 Jbeta primers. Repertoires were generated with immunoSEQ multiplex PCR, while TCRdb's copy carries only in-frame clones and drops some. The sample carries fewer than 200,000 clones, roughly 67% recorded once. The specimen was PBMCs. The receptor source for this set is a woman younger than 35 in good health and CMV-seropositive.

The chain is built from TRBV5-6 and TRBJ1-2; 9 bases agree with TRBD1. The germline V gene has CDR1 SGHDT and CDR2 YYEEEE. This CDR3 is built from 13 residues. After removal of 3 bases from V and 7 bases from J, the junction contained 4 bases not matched to a gene. The CDR3 loop is CASSSGTGFGYTF. The DNA of the CDR3 is TGTGCCAGCAGCTCCGGGACAGGGTTTGGCTACACCTTC.

V is TRBV4-2 and J is TRBJ2-1, with 7 nucleotides matching TRBD2. The CDR3 sequence is 14 residues long. Trimming at V came to 0 bases and at J to 6 bases, leaving 2 bases not matched to a gene. Per germline, CDR1 LGHNA and CDR2 YNFKEQ. The CDR3 sequence is CASSQEGGVNEQFF. Written as DNA, the CDR3 is TGTGCCAGCAGCCAAGAGGGAGGGGTCAATGAGCAGTTCTTC.

This chain links TRBV4-2 with TRBJ1-1; possible D gene TRBD1, 6 bases. V lost 0 bases and J lost 3, with 14 bases in between. The V gene's germline CDR1 is LGHNA and CDR2 YNFKEQ. There are 16 residues in the CDR3. DNA of the CDR3: TGTGCCAGCAGCCAAGAAACAGGGAAGTTCGACACTGAAGCTTTCTTT. Its translation is CASSQETGKFDTEAFF.

The chain recombines TRBV10-3 with TRBJ2-5; 10 nucleotides agree with TRBD2. Germline lookup yields CDR1 ENHRY and CDR2 SYGVKD. CDR3 length: 18 amino acids. Germline trimming cut 4 bases from V and 1 base from J; bases unmatched to any gene: 12. CDR3 sequence: CAISGLAGDTRTQETQYF. CDR3 nucleotides: TGTGCCATCAGTGGGCTAGCGGGGGATACAAGAACCCAAGAGACCCAGTACTTC.

This chain connects TRBV27 to TRBJ1-6, with 8 bases lining up with TRBD1. V lost 1 base to trimming and J lost 4 bases; unmatched junction nucleotides: 6. This CDR3 has 17 amino acids. In germline, CDR1 is MNHEY, CDR2 SMNVEV (reference sequence). The CDR3 region is CASSLLSGTGYNSPLHF. As DNA, the CDR3 is TGTGCCAGCAGTTTATTGTCCGGGACAGGTTATAATTCACCCCTCCACTTT.

This clone was seen a handful of times. J is TRBJ2-1 and V is TRBV9, with 9 bases aligning to TRBD2. The CDR3 contains 19 residues. With 0 bases clipped from V and 4 bases from J, the junction kept 14 bases outside the gene matches. Germline CDR1 is SGDLS and CDR2 is YYNGEE. Here the CDR3 DNA reads TGTGCCAGCAGCGTAGGAGCAAAAGTAGGCGGGGGGGCTTACAATGAGCAGTTCTTC. Translation: CASSVGAKVGGGAYNEQFF.

The chain joins TRBV5-4 to TRBJ1-1; TRBD1 agrees at 9 bases. In germline, CDR1 is SGHNT, CDR2 YYREEE (reference sequence). There are 14 residues in the CDR3. V was pared by 2 bases and J by 3 bases, with 2 bases of the junction left unmatched. For the CDR3, the DNA is TGTGCCAGCAGCTTTCGGGACAGGGACACTGAAGCTTTCTTT. It translates to CASSFRDRDTEAFF.

The rearrangement joins TRBV18 to TRBJ1-6, with 7 bases matching TRBD1. Germline assignment: CDR1 KGHSH and CDR2 LQKENI. The CDR3 totals 18 residues. The junction had 8 bases not matched to a gene; V was cut back by 0 bases and J by 3 bases. The CDR3 DNA reads as TGTGCCAGCTCACCACCGATTACAGGGGATAGCTATAATTCACCCCTCCACTTT. It codes for CASSPPITGDSYNSPLHF.